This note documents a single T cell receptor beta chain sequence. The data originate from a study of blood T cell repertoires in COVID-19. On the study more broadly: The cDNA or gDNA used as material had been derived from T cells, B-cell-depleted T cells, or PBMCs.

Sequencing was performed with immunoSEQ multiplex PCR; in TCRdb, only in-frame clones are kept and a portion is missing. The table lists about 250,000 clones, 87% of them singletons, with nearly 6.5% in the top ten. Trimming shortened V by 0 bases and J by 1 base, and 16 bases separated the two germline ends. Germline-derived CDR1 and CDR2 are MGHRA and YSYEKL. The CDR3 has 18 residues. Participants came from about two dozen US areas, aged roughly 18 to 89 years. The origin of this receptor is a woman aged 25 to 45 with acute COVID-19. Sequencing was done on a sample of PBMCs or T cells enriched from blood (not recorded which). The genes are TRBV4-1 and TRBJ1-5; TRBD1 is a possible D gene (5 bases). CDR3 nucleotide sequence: TGCGCCAGCAGCCAAGAGGAGGGCAGGGAGGGGAGCAATCAGCCCCAGCATTTT. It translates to CASSQEEGREGSNQPQHF.